This T cell receptor beta chain was identified in a study of Ad26.COV2.S vaccination and SARS-CoV-2 variants. Germline V CDR1 and CDR2: LNHDA, SQIVND (reference sequence). The CDR3 is made up of 13 amino acids. V was clipped by 5 bases and J by 3 bases, with 8 bases between them. Libraries were prepared by immunoSEQ multiplex PCR; TCRdb keeps only in-frame clonotypes and omits some of them. The data show some 300,000 clones, approximately 86% seen once. Documented treatment: around 19 received Ad26.COV2.S at low or high dose, single or two shots; 5 received placebo; per-sample allocation not given. Sampling happened 63 days after the first vaccine or placebo injection. This clone has a single count.

The chain recombines TRBV19 with TRBJ2-1; D call uncertain. This sequence was found in a person aged 18 to 65 who received the Ad26.COV2.S COVID-19 vaccine or a placebo. Sequenced material: peripheral blood, taken in a trial of Ad26.COV2.S vaccine versus placebo. This CDR3 reads CASSLRDYNEQFF. The CDR3 region has the DNA TGTGCCAGTAGTTTAAGGGACTACAATGAGCAGTTCTTC.